The rows below give T cell receptor beta chains drawn from one sample of a study of cytomegalovirus exposure and HLA in healthy donors. Profiled with immunoSEQ multiplex PCR; TCRdb holds only in-frame clones, not every one. The sample records some 120,000 clones, about three quarters being singletons. The sample consisted of PBMCs. The receptors shown here come from a middle-aged woman in good health and CMV-seropositive. Each CDR3 is given with its conserved first and last residue. D genes are given only for firm matches. Clone sizes are given selectively: once, few, many, or a class where the clone is expanded.

D	size	V	J	CDR3	DNA
-	-	TRBV7-2	TRBJ1-5	CASSLVLAGNGQPQHF	TGTGCCAGCAGCTTAGTATTGGCGGGGAACGGGCAGCCCCAGCATTTT
-	-	TRBV5-1	TRBJ2-1	CASSLDRRGEQFF	TGCGCCAGCAGCTTGGATAGGCGAGGGGAGCAGTTCTTC
-	once	TRBV5-1	TRBJ1-2	CASSLAPGGGNYGYTF	TGCGCCAGCAGCTTGGCTCCAGGAGGAGGGAACTATGGCTACACCTTC
-	-	TRBV7-9	TRBJ1-4	CASSFYGGTNEKLFF	TGTGCCAGCAGCTTCTACGGGGGAACTAATGAAAAACTGTTTTTT
TRBD2	-	TRBV25-1	TRBJ2-1	CASSVQTGGMYNEQFF	TGTGCCAGCAGTGTTCAGACGGGGGGGATGTACAATGAGCAGTTCTTC
TRBD2	-	TRBV6-1	TRBJ2-3	CASSVRGRGGRTDTQYF	TGTGCCAGCAGTGTCAGAGGGCGGGGGGGACGCACAGATACGCAGTATTTT
TRBD1	-	TRBV7-2	TRBJ2-7	CASSLQTGYDEQYF	TGTGCCAGCAGCCTACAGACAGGGTATGACGAGCAGTACTTC
-	-	TRBV5-4	TRBJ2-7	CASSGRLAPSGEQYF	TGTGCCAGCAGCGGGAGACTGGCCCCCTCGGGAGAGCAGTACTTC
-	once	TRBV4-2	TRBJ1-3	CASSQDQRKTGNTIYF	TGTGCCAGCAGCCAAGATCAGCGTAAAACTGGAAACACCATATATTTT
-	few	TRBV12-5	TRBJ1-2	CASGWQGYGYTF	TGTGCTAGTGGGTGGCAGGGCTATGGCTACACCTTC
TRBD2	-	TRBV6-6	TRBJ2-7	CASIRGGTYEQYF	TGTGCCAGCATCCGGGGGGGAACCTACGAGCAGTACTTC
-	-	TRBV6-1	TRBJ1-2	CASTQGQTYYGYTF	TGTGCCAGCACTCAGGGGCAGACTTACTATGGCTACACCTTC
TRBD2	-	TRBV4-1	TRBJ2-3	CASSLSERGGPNTQYF	TGCGCCAGCAGCCTCTCCGAGCGGGGGGGCCCCAATACGCAGTATTTT
TRBD1	-	TRBV2	TRBJ1-1	CASSSEGARTEAFF	TGTGCCAGCAGTTCTGAGGGGGCGCGGACTGAAGCTTTCTTT
-	-	TRBV10-3	TRBJ2-1	CAISSGEWNEQFF	TGTGCCATCAGTTCAGGGGAATGGAATGAGCAGTTCTTC
TRBD1	-	TRBV2	TRBJ1-4	CASRQDRGANEKLFF	TGTGCCAGCAGACAGGACAGGGGGGCTAATGAAAAACTGTTTTTT
TRBD1	-	TRBV6-5	TRBJ1-2	CASSYGATGAYGYTF	TGTGCCAGCAGTTATGGTGCTACAGGGGCCTATGGCTACACCTTC
TRBD1	-	TRBV5-1	TRBJ2-3	CASSALTGFVTDTQYF	TGCGCCAGCAGCGCCCTGACAGGGTTTGTCACAGATACGCAGTATTTT
-	-	TRBV29-1	TRBJ1-1	CSSLPPISTEAFF	TGCAGCTCATTACCCCCTATATCGACTGAAGCTTTCTTT
TRBD1	-	TRBV30	TRBJ2-7	CAWSVLLGRGRGEQYF	TGTGCCTGGAGTGTACTCTTGGGCAGGGGGCGCGGAGAGCAGTACTTC
-	-	TRBV6-5	TRBJ1-6	CASRTGRNSPLHF	TGTGCCAGCAGGACAGGCAGGAATTCACCCCTCCACTTT
-	-	TRBV5-6	TRBJ1-5	CASSLWGQPDDYQPQHF	TGTGCCAGCAGCTTGTGGGGGCAGCCCGATGATTATCAGCCCCAGCATTTT
-	-	TRBV6-5	TRBJ1-4	CASSYSSGGGEKLFF	TGTGCCAGCAGTTACTCGAGCGGGGGGGGTGAAAAACTGTTTTTT
-	few	TRBV19	TRBJ2-4	CASSRGADLAKNIQYF	TGTGCCAGTAGCCGTGGGGCGGATCTAGCCAAAAACATTCAGTACTTC
TRBD1	-	TRBV7-2	TRBJ1-1	CASSVDRVGSEAFF	TGTGCCAGCAGCGTTGACAGGGTTGGCAGTGAAGCTTTCTTT
-	-	TRBV28	TRBJ2-3	CASSSGQSTDTQYF	TGTGCCAGCAGCTCCGGACAAAGCACAGATACGCAGTATTTT
TRBD1	-	TRBV19	TRBJ1-5	CASSVTGAQPQHF	TGTGCCAGTAGTGTTACAGGGGCGCAGCCCCAGCATTTT
TRBD2	-	TRBV4-1	TRBJ2-1	CASSHPRTSGGKGEQFF	TGCGCCAGCAGCCATCCCCGGACTAGCGGGGGGAAGGGTGAGCAGTTCTTC